This paragraph reports one TCR beta chain. The length of the CDR3 is 15 residues. Trimming removed 0 bases at V and 4 bases at J, with 13 bases between. CDR1 is DFQATT and CDR2 is SNEGSKA in the germline V gene (reference sequence). Time point reported: patch test 3, about 24 weeks after DPC sensitization. Treatment: therapeutic diphenylcyclopropenone sensitization with weekly scalp DPC. As handled by the study authors: Across samples, TCR counts had a median of roughly 96,000 and ranged from about 20,000 to 690,600. From the RACE reads, TCRdb called clonotypes with MiXCR, one entry per CDR3 protein. TCRdb's processing, not the authors' own work, is the source of the V and J calls. The data contain 150,000 to 200,000 distinct CDR3 sequences, roughly 25% of them seen just once; the ten biggest clones take up under 2.5%. This specimen belongs to a study of human T cells and chemical hapten exposure. At the level of the study: Weekly administration of diphenylcyclopropenone to the scalp of patients continued throughout the roughly 25-week study.

Sequences were derived from whole blood, sampled in connection with sensitization to the hapten diphenylcyclopropenone (DPC). The TCR was taken from a young woman with alopecia areata. Some clones in this sample may be carry-over from other donors' samples. This sequence joins TRBV20-1 and TRBJ2-4; possible D gene TRBD2, 5 bases. The CDR3 DNA follows: TGCAGTGCTAGAGAGATGGGAGACACAAAAAACATTCAGTACTTC. Protein: CSAREMGDTKNIQYF.